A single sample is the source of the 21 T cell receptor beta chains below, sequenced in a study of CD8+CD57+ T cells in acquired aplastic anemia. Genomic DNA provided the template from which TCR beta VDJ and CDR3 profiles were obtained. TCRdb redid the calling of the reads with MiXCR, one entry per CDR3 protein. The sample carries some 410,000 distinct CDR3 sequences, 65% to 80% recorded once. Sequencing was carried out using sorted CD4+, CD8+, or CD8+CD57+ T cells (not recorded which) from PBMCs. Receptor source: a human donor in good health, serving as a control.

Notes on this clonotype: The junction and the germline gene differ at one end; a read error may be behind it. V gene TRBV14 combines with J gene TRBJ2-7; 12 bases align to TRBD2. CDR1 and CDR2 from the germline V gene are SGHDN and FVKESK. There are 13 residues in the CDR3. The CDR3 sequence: CASSLLAGGNQHF. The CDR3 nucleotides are TGTGCCAGCAGTCTACTAGCGGGGGGTAATCAGCACTTC.

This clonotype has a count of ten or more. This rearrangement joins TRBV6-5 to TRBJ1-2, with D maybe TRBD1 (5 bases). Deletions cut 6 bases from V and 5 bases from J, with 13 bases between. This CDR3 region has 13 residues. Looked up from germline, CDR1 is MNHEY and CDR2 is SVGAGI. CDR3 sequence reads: CASSPDSIYGYTF. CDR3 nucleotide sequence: TGTGCCAGCAGCCCAGACAGTATTTATGGCTACACCTTC.

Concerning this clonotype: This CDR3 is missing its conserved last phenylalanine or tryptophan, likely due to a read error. CDR3 region: CASSLAGEASYTL. The CDR3 nucleotides are TGTGCCAGCAGCTTAGCAGGCGAGGCTAGCTACACCCTC. The chain employs TRBV7-3 and TRBJ1-2, with D unresolved. The length of the CDR3 is 13 residues. The V gene's germline CDR1 is SGHTA and CDR2 FQGTGA. The V gene lost 2 bases and the J gene lost 9 bases, with 13 bases spanning the gap.

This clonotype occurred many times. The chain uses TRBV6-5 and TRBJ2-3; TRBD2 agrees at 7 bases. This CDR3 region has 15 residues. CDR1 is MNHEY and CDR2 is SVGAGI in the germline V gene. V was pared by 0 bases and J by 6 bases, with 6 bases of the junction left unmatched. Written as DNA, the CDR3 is TGTGCCAGCAGTTACTCGCTGGGGGGGGTGGATACGCAGTATTTT. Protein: CASSYSLGGVDTQYF.

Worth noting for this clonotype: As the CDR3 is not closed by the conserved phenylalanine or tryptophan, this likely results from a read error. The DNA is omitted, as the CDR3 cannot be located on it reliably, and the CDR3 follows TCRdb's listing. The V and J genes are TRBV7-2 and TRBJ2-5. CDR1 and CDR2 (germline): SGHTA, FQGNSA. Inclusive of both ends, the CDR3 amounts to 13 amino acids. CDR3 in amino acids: CASSLMRSQTNNL.

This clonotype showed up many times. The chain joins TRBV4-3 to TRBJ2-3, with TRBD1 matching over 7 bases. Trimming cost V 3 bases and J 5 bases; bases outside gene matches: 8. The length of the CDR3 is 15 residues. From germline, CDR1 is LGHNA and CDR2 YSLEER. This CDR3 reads CASSHSGQSQDTQYF. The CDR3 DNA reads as TGCGCCAGCAGCCACTCGGGACAGTCACAAGATACGCAGTATTTT.

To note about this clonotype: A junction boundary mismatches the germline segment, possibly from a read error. The chain's CDR3 is CASRPRGEGPPHFF. In DNA form, the CDR3 reads TGTGCCAGCAGACCCCGCGGGGAAGGGCCCCCCCACTTTTTC. The chain recombines TRBV7-2 with TRBJ2-5; the D gene is possibly TRBD2 (6 bases). The CDR3 contains 14 residues. The germline gives CDR1 SGHTA, CDR2 FQGNSA.

The CDR3 DNA reads TGCGCCAGCAGCAGAGACGGGACTGAAAAACTGTTTTTT. The encoded protein is CASSRDGTEKLFF. This chain links TRBV4-3 with TRBJ1-4; D perhaps matches TRBD1 (5 bases). Germline CDR1 reads LGHNA; CDR2 reads YSLEER. The CDR3 covers 13 residues. Between the trimmed V and J ends, which lost 5 bases and 7 bases, there was a span of 11 bases.

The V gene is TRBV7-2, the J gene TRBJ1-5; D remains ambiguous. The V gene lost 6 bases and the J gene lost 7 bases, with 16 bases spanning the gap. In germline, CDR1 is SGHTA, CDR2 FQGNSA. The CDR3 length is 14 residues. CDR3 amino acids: CASSQVARLQPQHF. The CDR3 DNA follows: TGTGCCAGCAGTCAGGTAGCGCGACTACAGCCCCAGCATTTT.

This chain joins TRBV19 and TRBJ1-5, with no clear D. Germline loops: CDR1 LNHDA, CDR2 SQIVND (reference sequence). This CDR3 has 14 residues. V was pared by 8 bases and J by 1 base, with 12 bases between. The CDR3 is CASSSDASNQPQHF. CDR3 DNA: TGTGCCAGTTCGAGCGACGCCAGCAATCAGCCCCAGCATTTT.

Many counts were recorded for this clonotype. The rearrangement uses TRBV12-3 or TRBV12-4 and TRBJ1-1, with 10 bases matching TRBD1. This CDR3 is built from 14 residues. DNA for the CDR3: TGTGCTACCGGTTGGGACAGGGGTAGCACTGAAGCTTTCTTT. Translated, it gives CATGWDRGSTEAFF.

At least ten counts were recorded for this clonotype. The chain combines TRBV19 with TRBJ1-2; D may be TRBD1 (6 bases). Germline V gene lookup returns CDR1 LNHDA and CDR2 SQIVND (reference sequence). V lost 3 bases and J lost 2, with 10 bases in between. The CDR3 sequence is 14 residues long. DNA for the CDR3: TGTGCCAGTAGTATGGACAGATTAAACTATGGCTACACCTTC. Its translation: CASSMDRLNYGYTF.

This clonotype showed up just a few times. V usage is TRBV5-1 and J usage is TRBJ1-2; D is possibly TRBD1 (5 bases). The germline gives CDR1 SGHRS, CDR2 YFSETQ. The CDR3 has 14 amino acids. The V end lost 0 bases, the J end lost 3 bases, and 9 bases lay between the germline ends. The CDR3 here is CASSLAGTDYGYTF. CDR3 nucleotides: TGCGCCAGCAGCTTGGCCGGGACGGACTATGGCTACACCTTC.

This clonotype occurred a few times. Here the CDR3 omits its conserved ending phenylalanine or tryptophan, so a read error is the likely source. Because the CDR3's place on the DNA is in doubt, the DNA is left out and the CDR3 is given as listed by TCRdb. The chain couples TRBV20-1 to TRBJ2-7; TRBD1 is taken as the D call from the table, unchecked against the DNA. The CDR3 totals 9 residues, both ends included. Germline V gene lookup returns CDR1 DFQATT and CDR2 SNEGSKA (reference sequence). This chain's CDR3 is CSARGGQIT.

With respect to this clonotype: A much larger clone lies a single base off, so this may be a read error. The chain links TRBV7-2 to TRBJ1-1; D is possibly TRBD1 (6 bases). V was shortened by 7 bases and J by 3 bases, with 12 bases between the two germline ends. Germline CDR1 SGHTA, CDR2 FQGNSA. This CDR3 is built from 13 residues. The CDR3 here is CASKTGMDTEAFF. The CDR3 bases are TGTGCCAGCAAAACAGGGATGGACACTGAAGCTTTCTTT. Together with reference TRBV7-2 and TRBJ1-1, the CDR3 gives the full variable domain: GAGVSQSPSNKVTEKGKDVELRCDPISGHTALYWYRQSLGQGLEFLIYFQGNSAPDKSGLPSDRFSAERTGGSVSTLTIQRTQQEDSAVYLCASKTGMDTEAFFGQGTRLTVV.

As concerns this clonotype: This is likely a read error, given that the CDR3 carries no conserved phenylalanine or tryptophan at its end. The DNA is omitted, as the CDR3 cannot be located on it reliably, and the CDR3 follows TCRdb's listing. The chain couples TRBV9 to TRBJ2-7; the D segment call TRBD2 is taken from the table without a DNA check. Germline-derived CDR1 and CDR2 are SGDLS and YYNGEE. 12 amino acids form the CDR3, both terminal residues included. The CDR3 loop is CASSVAGLVYEQ.

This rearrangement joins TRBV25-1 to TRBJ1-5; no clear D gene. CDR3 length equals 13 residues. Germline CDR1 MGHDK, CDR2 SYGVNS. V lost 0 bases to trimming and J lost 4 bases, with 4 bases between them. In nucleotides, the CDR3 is TGTGCCAGCAGTGAATACCGGAATCAGCCCCAGCATTTT. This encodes CASSEYRNQPQHF.

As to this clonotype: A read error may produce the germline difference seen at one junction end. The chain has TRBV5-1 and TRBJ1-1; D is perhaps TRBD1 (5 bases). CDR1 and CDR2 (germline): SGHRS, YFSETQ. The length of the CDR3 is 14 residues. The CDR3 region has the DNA TGTGCCAGCAGCGCCGGACGGGGGAACGCTGAAGCTTTCTTT. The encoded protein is CASSAGRGNAEAFF.

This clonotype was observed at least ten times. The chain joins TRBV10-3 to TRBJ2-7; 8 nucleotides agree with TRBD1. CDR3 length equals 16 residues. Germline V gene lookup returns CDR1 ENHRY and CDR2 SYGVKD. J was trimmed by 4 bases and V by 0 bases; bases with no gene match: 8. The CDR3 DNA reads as TGTGCCATCAGTGAGTCGAGCGGCAGGGGGCAGTACGAGCAGTACTTC. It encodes CAISESSGRGQYEQYF.

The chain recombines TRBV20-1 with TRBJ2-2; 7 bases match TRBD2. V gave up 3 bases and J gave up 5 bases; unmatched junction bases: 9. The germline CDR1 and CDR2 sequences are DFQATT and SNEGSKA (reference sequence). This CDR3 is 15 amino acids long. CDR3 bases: TGCAGTGCTAGGGGCTGGGGCGGGGGAACCGGGGAGCTGTTTTTT. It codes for CSARGWGGGTGELFF.

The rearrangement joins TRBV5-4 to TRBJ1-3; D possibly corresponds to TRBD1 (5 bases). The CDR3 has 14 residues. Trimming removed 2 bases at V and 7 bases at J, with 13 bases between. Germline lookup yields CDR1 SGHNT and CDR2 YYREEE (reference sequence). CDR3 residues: CASSLEGRANTIYF. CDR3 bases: TGTGCCAGCAGCTTAGAGGGCAGGGCGAACACCATATATTTT.